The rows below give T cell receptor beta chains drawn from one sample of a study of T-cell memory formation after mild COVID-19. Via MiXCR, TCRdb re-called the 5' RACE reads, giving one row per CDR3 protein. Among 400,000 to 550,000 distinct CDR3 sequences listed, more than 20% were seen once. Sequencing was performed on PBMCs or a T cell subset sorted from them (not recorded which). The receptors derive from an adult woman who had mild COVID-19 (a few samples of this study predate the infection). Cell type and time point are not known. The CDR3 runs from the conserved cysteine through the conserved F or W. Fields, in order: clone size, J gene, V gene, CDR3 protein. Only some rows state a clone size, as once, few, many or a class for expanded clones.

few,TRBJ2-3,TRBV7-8,CASSLGVGRDTQYF
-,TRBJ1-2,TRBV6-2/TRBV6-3,CASSVGRWDGYTF
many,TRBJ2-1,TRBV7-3,CASSLNVRVGELFF
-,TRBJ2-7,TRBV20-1,CSAHGGYEQYF
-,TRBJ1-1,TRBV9,CASKEADRTNTEAFF
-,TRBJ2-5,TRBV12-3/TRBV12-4,CASTGTPQETQYF
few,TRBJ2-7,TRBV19,CASSASSSYEQYF
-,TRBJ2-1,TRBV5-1,CASSYSVPPYNEQFF
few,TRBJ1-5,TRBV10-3,CAIRPGLGNQPQHF
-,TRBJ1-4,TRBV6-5,CASSYLGTAQTTNEKLFF